The present T cell receptor (beta chain) was sequenced within a study of CD8+CD57+ T cells in acquired aplastic anemia. The study, taken as a whole, reports: No significant difference in CD8+ Simpson's diversity was found between patients and controls. There were fewer than 35 CD8+ CDR3 sequences that occurred in both patients and controls.

V was trimmed by 5 bases and J by 3 bases, leaving 13 bases between them. Germline V CDR1 and CDR2: LNHNV, YYDKDF (reference sequence). This CDR3 contains 15 residues. The use of genomic DNA as template underpinned the TCR beta VDJ and CDR3 profiling. Each CDR3 protein is one row after TCRdb ran MiXCR on the reads. The sample lists 200,000 to 250,000 distinct CDR3 sequences, about half seen once, with just under 20% in the top ten. CD8+CD57+ cell expansion, shown by flow cytometry, had occurred in the patients selected for sequencing. When blood sampling took place, the patients had received no therapy. Comment on this clonotype: Its antigen is not known.

The chain combines TRBV15 with TRBJ1-4; no definite D call. Material for sequencing was sorted CD4+, CD8+, or CD8+CD57+ T cells (not recorded which) from PBMCs. The clonotype comes from a human donor with aplastic anemia. CDR3 sequence (DNA): TGTGCCACCAGCCGTCGCGGAGAACCTAATGAAAAACTGTTTTTT. Translating it yields CATSRRGEPNEKLFF.